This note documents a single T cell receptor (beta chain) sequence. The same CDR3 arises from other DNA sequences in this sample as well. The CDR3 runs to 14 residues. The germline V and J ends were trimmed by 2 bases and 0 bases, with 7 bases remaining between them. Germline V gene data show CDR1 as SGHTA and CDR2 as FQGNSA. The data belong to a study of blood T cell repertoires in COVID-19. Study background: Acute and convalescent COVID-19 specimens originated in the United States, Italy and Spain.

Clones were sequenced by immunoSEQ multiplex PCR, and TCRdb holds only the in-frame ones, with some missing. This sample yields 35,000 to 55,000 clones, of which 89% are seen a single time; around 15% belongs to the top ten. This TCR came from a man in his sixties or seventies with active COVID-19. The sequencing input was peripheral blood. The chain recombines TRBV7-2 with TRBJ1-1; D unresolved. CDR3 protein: CASSLQALNTEAFF. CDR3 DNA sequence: TGTGCCAGCAGCTTACAGGCGCTGAACACTGAAGCTTTCTTT.